This T cell receptor beta chain was recorded in a study of cytomegalovirus exposure and HLA in healthy donors. About this clone itself: Its antigen is still unknown.

Use of 60 Vbeta and 13 Jbeta primers characterized the PCR. TCRdb keeps only in-frame clones here, not all; method: immunoSEQ multiplex PCR. Of around 170,000 clones listed, 75% to 85% are singletons. The study, taken as a whole, reports: Among TCR beta chains, those listed as cytomegalovirus-associated numbered 164.

This CDR3 spans 13 amino acids. Germline values: CDR1 LGHNT, CDR2 FRNRAP. The V and J ends lost 10 bases and 11 bases respectively, with 21 bases between them. Material: PBMCs. This TCR was sampled from a woman in her 30s in good health and CMV-seropositive. The rearrangement joins TRBV12-5 to TRBJ2-1; TRBD2 is a possible D gene (6 bases). The CDR3 is CANAREAGHKQFF. The CDR3 DNA is TGTGCTAACGCGCGGGAAGCAGGGCATAAGCAGTTCTTC.